This T cell receptor beta chain was retrieved from a study of radiation and T cells in renal cell carcinoma. V shed 5 bases and J shed 5 bases, with 11 bases lying between them. Germline assignment: CDR1 MDHEN and CDR2 SYDVKM. This CDR3 contains 13 residues. The time point was: baseline pretreatment blood. Stated treatment: 15 Gy SBRT to primary tumor, nephrectomy 4 weeks later. After SBRT, blood was collected at 2 and 4 weeks, plus baseline. The patient's renal cell carcinoma had clear cell pathology. Sequenced by immunoSEQ multiplex PCR; TCRdb stores in-frame clones only, minus some. The data show 94,000 or so clones, 70% to 85% seen once.

The genes are TRBV28 and TRBJ2-3; possible D gene TRBD1, 5 bases. Sequenced material: blood, taken from a patient whose treatment included radiotherapy and nephrectomy. The origin of this receptor is a man aged 55 to 70 with renal cell carcinoma. The CDR3: CASSQGGVDTQYF. The CDR3, as DNA: TGTGCCAGCAGTCAGGGCGGAGTAGATACGCAGTATTTT.